This T cell receptor (beta chain) was recorded in a study of molecular identifiers for immune sequencing clone quantification. Study summary: Replicate runs used RNA from about 19,000 or 110,000 naive CD8 cells, which was split five ways into aliquots, and four of those aliquots were then sequenced.

The germline V and J ends were trimmed by 2 bases and 4 bases, with 17 bases remaining between them. CDR3 length equals 16 residues. Germline V gene sequence: CDR1 SGHTA, CDR2 FQGNSA. Each CDR3 protein is one row after TCRdb ran MiXCR on the PCR reads. This sample yields 75,000 to 100,000 distinct CDR3 sequences, of which about 20% are seen a single time; roughly 0.85% belongs to the top ten. Input material: naive CD8+ T cells from blood, with Jurkat cell RNA spiked in. Subset of the sample: FACS-sorted CD8+CD4-CCR7+CD45RA+ naive T cells. The sequence came from a human donor in good health. Some libraries in this study had Jurkat cell RNA spiked in. This chain links TRBV7-2 with TRBJ1-1; maybe TRBD1 (5 bases). In nucleotides, the CDR3 is TGTGCCAGCAGCTTATCGGGTAGGGGCTCGAGCACTGAAGCTTTCTTT. Its translation is CASSLSGRGSSTEAFF. Supplemented by reference TRBV7-2 and TRBJ1-1, the full variable domain reads GAGVSQSPSNKVTEKGKDVELRCDPISGHTALYWYRQSLGQGLEFLIYFQGNSAPDKSGLPSDRFSAERTGGSVSTLTIQRTQQEDSAVYLCASSLSGRGSSTEAFFGQGTRLTVV.